This T cell receptor beta chain is drawn from a study of control samples from healthy donors and cancer patients. This CDR3 spans 16 amino acids. V was shortened by 6 bases and J by 1 base, with 15 bases between the two germline ends. Germline lookup yields CDR1 WSHSY and CDR2 SAAADI. Method: immunoSEQ multiplex PCR; TCRdb's copy keeps in-frame clones and lacks some. This table has about 93,000 clones, about 88% appearing once. The sequence derives from a woman aged 65 to 85 in good health. The gene calls are TRBV10-2 and TRBJ2-2; a weak D match, TRBD1 (6 bases). The sample comprised blood. This CDR3 is CASRATGSGNTGELFF. CDR3 nucleotide sequence: TGCGCCAGCAGGGCAACAGGGTCAGGGAACACCGGGGAGCTGTTTTTT.